The subject of this entry is one TCR beta chain. This entry belongs to a study of blood T cell repertoires in COVID-19. Study-level background: Acute and convalescent COVID-19 samples came from the United States, Italy and Spain. From T cells, B-cell-depleted T cells, or PBMCs came the material, which was cDNA or gDNA.

As processed by the authors: How many nucleated cells were present was estimated from reference gene primer amplification. Libraries were prepared by immunoSEQ multiplex PCR; TCRdb keeps only in-frame clonotypes and omits some of them. Clonal size and the V and J genes are those of that table, whereas D and trimming came from the DNA. Of almost 400,000 clones listed, roughly 86% are singletons. In Seattle, patients joined the study during active infection and were tracked longitudinally. What was sequenced was peripheral blood. The sequence was collected from an older woman with COVID-19, enrolled during active disease.

The CDR3 DNA reads TGTGCCAGCAGTTACGGGGGGAGCAATCAGCCCCAGCATTTT. Its translation is CASSYGGSNQPQHF. The chain joins TRBV6-2 or TRBV6-3 to TRBJ1-5; a weak D match, TRBD1 (5 bases). V was pared by 2 bases and J by 1 base, with 6 bases between. Germline V gives CDR1 MNHEY, CDR2 SVGEGT. The CDR3 runs to 14 residues.